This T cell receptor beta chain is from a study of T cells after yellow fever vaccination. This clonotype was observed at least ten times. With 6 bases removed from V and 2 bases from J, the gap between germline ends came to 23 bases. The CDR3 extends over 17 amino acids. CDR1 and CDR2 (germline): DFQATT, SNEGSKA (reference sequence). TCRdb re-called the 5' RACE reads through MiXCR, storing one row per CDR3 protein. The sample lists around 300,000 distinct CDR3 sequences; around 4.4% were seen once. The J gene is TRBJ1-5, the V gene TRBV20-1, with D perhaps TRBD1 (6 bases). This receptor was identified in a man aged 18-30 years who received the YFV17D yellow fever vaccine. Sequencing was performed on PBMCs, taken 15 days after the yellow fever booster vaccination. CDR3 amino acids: CSARRQALRGGNQPQHF. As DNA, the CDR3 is TGCAGTGCCAGAAGACAGGCGCTACGCGGTGGCAATCAGCCCCAGCATTTT.